This T cell receptor (beta chain) stems from a study of blood T cell repertoires in COVID-19 (dated by TCRdb to 2018 to 2020). Background for the entire study: Samples from collaborators originated in the United States, Italy and Spain and spanned both the acute and convalescent phases of COVID-19. The material from the prospective study consisted of cDNA or gDNA derived from T cells, B-cell-depleted T cells, or PBMCs. Subjects who had been exposed to COVID-19, were actively infected with it, or had recovered from it provided the deeply sampled blood TCRbeta repertoires that made up the dataset. The repertoires were made available in a free public database intended to serve as a resource for research on the immune response to SARS-CoV-2. Samples were obtained from the ongoing ImmuneRACE study (first 160 participants) and from about 1,300 subjects provided by 6 global collaborators. A de-identified subject ID, COVID-19 status, age in years and sex were almost always included in the sample metadata. Where available, HLA class I and class II types were obtained from metadata supplied by the sample provider rather than from assay-based typing. What the authors observed across the whole study: How much clinical and demographic metadata was included differed by source and by participant, and the metadata was provided uncurated.

TCRbeta CDR3 regions were amplified from genomic DNA by means of the immunoSEQ Assay, a bias-controlled multiplex PCR. In the source study's methods: Nucleated cell counts per sample were estimated from amplification of reference gene primers within the assay. To quantify the absolute abundance of each unique TCRbeta CDR3 rearrangement, sequence reads were collapsed and filtered. For each sample, productive Simpson clonality was calculated by taking the square root of Simpson's diversity index across productive rearrangements. TCRdb obtained this table from immuneACCESS and retained in-frame rearrangements with V and J assigned. These tables miss some clones; where compared with another copy, unresolved V genes account for less than half of the shortfall, and the remainder is unexplained. That table supplies the V and J calls and clone size; D and trimming were determined from the DNA. Across this sample there are approximately 300,000 clones, with approximately 86% seen only once. Less than 4.5% of the sample is taken by the ten largest.

As for this clone: The specificity of this receptor is unknown. Within one base of it there is no much larger clone, and no base qualities were kept.

Whole blood was collected in K2EDTA tubes by collaborating institutions according to the institutions' own protocols. For TCRbeta analysis, collaborators shipped samples in one of three forms: frozen whole blood, isolated PBMCs, or DNA extracted from either of those sample types. Sequenced material: peripheral blood. The receptor's source is a woman in her forties or fifties with active or convalescent COVID-19.

The bases read TGTGCCAGCAGTGAAGGCCTCGATGGAGAGCTACAAGAGACCCAGTACTTC. Its product reads: CASSEGLDGELQETQYF. The chain is made from TRBV2 and TRBJ2-5; the D gene cannot be named for sure. CDR1 SNHLY and CDR2 FYNNEI were looked up in the germline V gene. V and J lose 1 base and 2 bases, and a span of 17 bases separates them. The CDR3, cysteine through phenylalanine, is 17 amino acids long. The entry retains the CDR3 DNA only, 51 bases that are in frame from base 1. Beyond the CDR3, the reference TRBV2 and TRBJ2-5 genes provide the residues; the full variable domain reads: EPEVTQTPSHQVTQMGQEVILRCVPISNHLYFYWYRQILGQKVEFLVSFYNNEISEKSEIFDDQFSVERPDGSNFTLKIRSTKLEDSAMYFCASSEGLDGELQETQYFGPGTRLLVL.